This is a list of T cell receptor beta chains from one sample in a study of cytomegalovirus exposure and HLA in healthy donors. TCRdb's copy holds only in-frame clones and misses some; the assay was immunoSEQ multiplex PCR. The sample lists 90,000 to 130,000 clones, around 80% occurring once. Sample: PBMCs. The source of these receptors is a man aged 30-40 years in good health and CMV-seropositive. CDR3s include the opening cysteine and the closing phenylalanine or tryptophan. The order of the fields is V gene, J gene, D gene, clone size, CDR3 protein, CDR3 DNA. The D gene is left open where the match is weak. Clone size is stated in some rows and not others, as once, few, many or a class when expanded.

TRBV5-1	TRBJ2-7	NA	few	CASSLAISSSSYEQYF	TGCGCCAGCAGCTTGGCCATTTCTTCCAGCTCCTACGAGCAGTACTTC
TRBV5-1	TRBJ2-1	NA	NA	CASSTGTLLNEQFF	TGCGCCAGCTCCACAGGGACCCTCCTCAATGAGCAGTTCTTC
TRBV27	TRBJ2-7	TRBD1	few	CASRRTGLTYEQYF	TGTGCCAGCAGGCGGACAGGGCTAACCTACGAGCAGTACTTC
TRBV5-4	TRBJ2-7	TRBD2	NA	CASSISGGIYEQYF	TGTGCCAGCAGCATTAGCGGGGGGATATACGAGCAGTACTTC
TRBV28	TRBJ1-2	TRBD1	NA	CATARGLYGYTF	TGTGCCACCGCAAGGGGGCTCTATGGCTACACCTTC
TRBV5-1	TRBJ1-1	NA	NA	CASSLGGAVNTEAFF	TGCGCCAGCAGCTTAGGAGGGGCAGTGAACACTGAAGCTTTCTTT
TRBV7-9	TRBJ1-4	NA	few	CASSLAGRDEKLFF	TGTGCCAGCAGCTTGGCCGGGCGGGATGAAAAACTGTTTTTT
TRBV19	TRBJ1-4	NA	NA	CASAAGLLNEKLFF	TGTGCCAGTGCGGCGGGCCTCCTTAATGAAAAACTGTTTTTT
TRBV7-9	TRBJ2-5	TRBD2	NA	CAGSLGTSRGETQYF	TGTGCCGGCAGCTTAGGGACTAGCCGAGGGGAGACCCAGTACTTC
TRBV28	TRBJ1-4	TRBD1	once	CASRGPGGATNEKLFF	TGTGCCAGCAGGGGCCCAGGGGGCGCGACTAATGAAAAACTGTTTTTT
TRBV7-2	TRBJ2-7	NA	NA	CASSPGKHLYEQYF	TGTGCCAGCAGCCCCGGGAAGCATCTCTACGAGCAGTACTTC
TRBV5-1	TRBJ2-1	TRBD2	once	CASSLAASGEYNEQFF	TGCGCCAGCAGCTTGGCGGCTAGCGGGGAATACAATGAGCAGTTCTTC
TRBV7-9	TRBJ2-3	TRBD2	NA	CASSSQLAGIGDTQYF	TGTGCCAGCAGCTCCCAATTAGCGGGGATCGGAGATACGCAGTATTTT
TRBV5-1	TRBJ1-1	NA	NA	CASSLDSMGTEAFF	TGCGCCAGCAGCTTGGACAGTATGGGCACTGAAGCTTTCTTT
TRBV10-2	TRBJ1-1	NA	NA	CASSEVGREAFF	TGCGCCAGCAGTGAGGTAGGGAGGGAAGCTTTCTTT
TRBV4-2	TRBJ1-1	TRBD1	NA	CASSPDRMNTEAFF	TGTGCCAGCAGCCCGGACAGGATGAACACTGAAGCTTTCTTT
TRBV11-3	TRBJ1-5	NA	NA	CASSPLEAGQPQHF	TGTGCCAGCAGCCCCCTGGAGGCAGGCCAGCCCCAGCATTTT
TRBV29-1	TRBJ2-3	NA	NA	CSVDPGQVASGGPWVQYF	TGCAGCGTTGATCCCGGGCAGGTGGCTAGTGGAGGGCCATGGGTGCAGTATTTT
TRBV12-5	TRBJ2-1	TRBD2	NA	CASGLATSGGALQFF	TGTGCTAGTGGTTTGGCGACTAGCGGGGGAGCTTTACAGTTCTTC
TRBV6-1	TRBJ2-7	NA	few	CASSPTSYEQYF	TGTGCCAGCAGTCCCACAAGCTACGAGCAGTACTTC
TRBV5-4	TRBJ1-5	NA	few	CASSLGGMEQPQHF	TGTGCCAGCAGCCTGGGAGGAATGGAGCAGCCCCAGCATTTT
TRBV27	TRBJ1-2	TRBD1	NA	CASSSGTVYGYTF	TGTGCCAGCAGTTCGGGGACAGTCTATGGCTACACCTTC
TRBV18	TRBJ1-3	NA	NA	CASSPNEPTSSGNTIYF	TGTGCCAGCTCACCAAACGAGCCCACGAGCTCTGGAAACACCATATATTTT